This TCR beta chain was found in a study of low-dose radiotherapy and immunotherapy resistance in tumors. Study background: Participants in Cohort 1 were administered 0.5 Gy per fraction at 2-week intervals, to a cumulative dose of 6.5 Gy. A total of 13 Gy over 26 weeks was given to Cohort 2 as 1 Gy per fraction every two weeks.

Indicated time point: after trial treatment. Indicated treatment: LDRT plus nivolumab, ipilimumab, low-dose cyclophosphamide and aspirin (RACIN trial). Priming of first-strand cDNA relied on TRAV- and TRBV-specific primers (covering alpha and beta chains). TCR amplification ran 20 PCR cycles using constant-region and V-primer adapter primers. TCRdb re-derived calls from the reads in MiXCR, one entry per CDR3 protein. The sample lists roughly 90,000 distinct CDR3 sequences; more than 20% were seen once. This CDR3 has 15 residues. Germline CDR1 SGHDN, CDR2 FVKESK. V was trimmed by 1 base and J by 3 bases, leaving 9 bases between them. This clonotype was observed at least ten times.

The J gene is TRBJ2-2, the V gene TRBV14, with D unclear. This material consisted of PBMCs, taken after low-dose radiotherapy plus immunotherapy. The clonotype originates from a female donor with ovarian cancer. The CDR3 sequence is CASSQASGYTGELFF. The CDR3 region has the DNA TGTGCCAGCAGCCAAGCGTCTGGGTACACCGGGGAGCTGTTTTTT.